The 20 T cell receptor beta chains in this list originate from one sample, sequenced in a study of ipilimumab plus nivolumab after autologous stem cell transplantation. Sequencing was performed with immunoSEQ multiplex PCR; in TCRdb, only in-frame clones are kept and a portion is missing. In the table there are around 16,000 clones, approximately 80% of which are singletons. The sequences come from PBMCs, collected in a trial of ipilimumab plus nivolumab as post-transplant consolidation. The receptors stem from a male donor with diffuse large B-cell lymphoma.

V and J are TRBV9 and TRBJ2-1, with TRBD1 matching 9 bases. The CDR3 has 16 amino acids. CDR1 SGDLS and CDR2 YYNGEE come from the germline V gene. J gave up 5 bases and V 0 bases, and 6 bases lay outside the gene matches. The CDR3 reads CASSVARDRVNNEQFF. CDR3 DNA sequence: TGTGCCAGCAGCGTAGCTCGGGACAGGGTTAACAATGAGCAGTTCTTC.

The chain has TRBV7-8 and TRBJ1-6; D is unresolved. This CDR3 comprises 13 residues. Germline V gives CDR1 SGHVS, CDR2 FQNEAQ. The V and J ends lost 4 bases and 7 bases respectively, with 8 bases between them. DNA of the CDR3: TGTGCCAGCAGCTCATTAGGAAATTCACCCCTCCACTTT. Its translation is CASSSLGNSPLHF.

The V gene is TRBV7-6, the J gene TRBJ2-2, with 11 bases fitting TRBD1. Losses at the gene ends were 4 bases for V and 4 bases for J; bases not matched to a gene: 8. Germline V gene data show CDR1 as SGHVS and CDR2 as FNYEAQ. There are 17 residues in the CDR3. CDR3 DNA: TGTGCCAGCAGCTATGGGACAGGGGGTTCGCCCACCGGGGAGCTGTTTTTT. Amino acids: CASSYGTGGSPTGELFF.

This clone was counted between two and nine times. The V call is TRBV6-5, the J call TRBJ1-1; 9 bases are a match to TRBD1. The CDR3 length is 15 residues. Germline V gives CDR1 MNHEY, CDR2 SVGAGI. V lost 6 bases and J lost 5; bases outside the gene matches: 10. CDR3: CASSRGGTGRTEAFF. DNA of the CDR3: TGTGCCAGCAGCCGCGGGGGGACAGGGAGGACTGAAGCTTTCTTT.

V and J are TRBV6-5 and TRBJ1-1; 7 bases line up with TRBD1. This CDR3 has 16 amino acids. Losses at the gene ends were 1 base for V and 1 base for J; bases not matched to a gene: 6. CDR1 is MNHEY and CDR2 is SVGAGI in the germline V gene. DNA of the CDR3: TGTGCCAGCAGTTACTATCGGACAGGACGGAACACTGAAGCTTTCTTT. Amino acid sequence: CASSYYRTGRNTEAFF.

Written as DNA, the CDR3 is TGCAGCGTTGGCAACCTGGGACAGGGTGGTAATGAAAAACTGTTTTTT. This encodes CSVGNLGQGGNEKLFF. V gene TRBV29-1 combines with J gene TRBJ1-4; TRBD1 agrees at 9 bases. CDR1 is SQVTM, CDR2 ANQGSEA, per germline. J was trimmed by 4 bases and V by 4 bases; bases with no gene match: 10. The CDR3 is 16 amino acids.

This clone came up once. This sequence joins TRBV7-8 and TRBJ2-3; D perhaps matches TRBD2 (5 bases). Germline V lookup: CDR1 SGHVS, CDR2 FQNEAQ. This CDR3 spans 17 amino acids. V was trimmed by 5 bases and J by 4 bases, leaving 22 bases between them. CDR3 sequence (DNA): TGTGCCAGCAGCCTGCTAATGGGCGGCCAAGCGGCAGATACGCAGTATTTT. Its protein product is CASSLLMGGQAADTQYF.

The chain has TRBV4-1 and TRBJ1-4; 8 bases agree with TRBD1. J gave up 4 bases and V 3 bases, and 10 bases lay outside the gene matches. CDR1 and CDR2 (germline): MGHRA, YSYEKL. The CDR3 runs 17 residues. The CDR3 coding sequence is TGCGCCAGCAGCCATTTCCCCCCGGGACAGGTTAATGAAAAACTGTTTTTT. Translated: CASSHFPPGQVNEKLFF.

The genes are TRBV4-3 and TRBJ2-2; TRBD2 agrees at 10 bases. There are 16 residues in the CDR3. The V segment lost 1 base and the J segment 5 bases; nucleotides outside the gene matches: 4. In germline, CDR1 is LGHNA, CDR2 YSLEER. CDR3 amino acids: CASSQAFSGGTGELFF. The CDR3 bases are TGCGCCAGCAGCCAAGCTTTTAGCGGGGGGACCGGGGAGCTGTTTTTT.

The rearrangement joins TRBV20-1 to TRBJ2-3; D unresolved. CDR1 is DFQATT and CDR2 is SNEGSKA in the germline V gene (reference sequence). This CDR3 has 10 residues. V was trimmed by 3 bases and J by 7 bases, leaving 5 bases between them. The CDR3 sequence: CSASDHTQYF. DNA for the CDR3: TGCAGTGCTAGCGACCATACGCAGTATTTT.

CDR3 residues: CASSLDPHLTEAFF. The CDR3, as DNA: TGTGCCAGCAGCTTAGATCCTCATCTCACTGAAGCTTTCTTT. The rearrangement joins TRBV7-2 to TRBJ1-1; unclear D gene. V was shortened by 1 base and J by 4 bases, with 10 bases between the two germline ends. The CDR3 is 14 residues long. CDR1 is SGHTA and CDR2 is FQGNSA in the germline V gene.

V gene TRBV6-5 combines with J gene TRBJ2-5; 8 bases map to TRBD1. This CDR3 has 14 residues. The V and J ends lost 6 bases and 5 bases, in that order; junction bases with no gene match: 8. Germline V gives CDR1 MNHEY, CDR2 SVGAGI. The CDR3 protein is CASSSTGVRETQYF. The CDR3 DNA sequence: TGTGCCAGCAGCTCGACAGGGGTCCGGGAGACCCAGTACTTC.

The CDR3 is CASSPRTSGGASLDTQYF. CDR3 in DNA: TGTGCCAGCAGCCCCAGGACTAGCGGGGGGGCATCTCTAGATACGCAGTATTTT. The rearrangement links TRBV9 to TRBJ2-3, with TRBD2 matching over 15 bases. This CDR3 comprises 18 residues. Trimming cost V 4 bases and J 5 bases; bases outside gene matches: 11. CDR1 is SGDLS and CDR2 is YYNGEE in the germline V gene. The full variable domain, in which reference TRBV9 and TRBJ2-3 provide the parts outside the CDR3, is DSGVTQTPKHLITATGQRVTLRCSPRSGDLSVYWYQQSLDQGLQFLIQYYNGEERAKGNILERFSAQQFPDLHSELNLSSLELGDSALYFCASSPRTSGGASLDTQYFGPGTRLTVL.

This clone appeared a few times. CDR3 DNA sequence: TGTGCCTGGAGTCAGGGTCCCGGGGAGCTGTTTTTT. Its translation: CAWSQGPGELFF. The chain carries TRBV30 and TRBJ2-2, with D perhaps matching TRBD1 (5 bases). Trimming cost V 2 bases and J 6 bases, with 7 bases left between them. CDR1 is GTSNPN, CDR2 SVGIG, per germline (reference sequence). This CDR3 contains 12 residues. Based on the CDR3 plus reference TRBV30 and TRBJ2-2, the full variable domain is SQTIHQWPATLVQPVGSPLSLECTVEGTSNPNLYWYRQAAGRGLQLLFYSVGIGQISSEVPQNLSASRPQDRQFILSSKKLLLSDSGFYLCAWSQGPGELFFGEGSRLTVL.

The gene calls are TRBV7-9 and TRBJ2-2; 9 bases are a match to TRBD1. V lost 2 bases and J lost 2; bases outside the gene matches: 3. This CDR3 contains 16 residues. Germline assignment: CDR1 SEHNR and CDR2 FQNEAQ (reference sequence). CDR3 sequence (DNA): TGTGCCAGCAGCTTACTGGGACAGGGAAACACCGGGGAGCTGTTTTTT. It codes for CASSLLGQGNTGELFF.

The chain uses TRBV15 and TRBJ1-5, with D possibly matching TRBD1 (5 bases). The ends were cut back, 0 bases at V and 1 base at J, with 7 bases in the middle. Germline V lookup: CDR1 LNHNV, CDR2 YYDKDF (reference sequence). This CDR3 region has 15 residues. The CDR3 DNA follows: TGTGCCACCAGCAGAGATAAGGGGAGCAATCAGCCCCAGCATTTT. It specifies CATSRDKGSNQPQHF.

The V gene is TRBV27, the J gene TRBJ2-7, with a tentative D call TRBD2 (5 bases). The germline V gene encodes CDR1 MNHEY and CDR2 SMNVEV (reference sequence). Trimming removed 9 bases at V and 0 bases at J, with 15 bases between. This CDR3 is built from 14 residues. CDR3 DNA sequence: TGTGCCAGTGCCCTCGAACGGGGCTCCTACGAGCAGTACTTC. Protein: CASALERGSYEQYF.

This sequence joins TRBV7-8 and TRBJ1-2; 8 nucleotides match TRBD1. Germline V gene data show CDR1 as SGHVS and CDR2 as FQNEAQ. The trim removed 3 bases at V and 8 bases at J, leaving 5 bases unmatched. CDR3 length equals 13 residues. The CDR3 spells CASSLGQAVGYTF. CDR3 nucleotides: TGTGCCAGCAGCTTGGGACAGGCCGTAGGCTACACCTTC.

This clone was found a few times. V and J are TRBV11-2 and TRBJ2-7; 7 nucleotides line up with TRBD2. With 4 bases clipped from V and 3 bases from J, the junction kept 6 bases outside the gene matches. This CDR3 is built from 14 residues. CDR1 is SGHAT, CDR2 FQNNGV, per germline. The CDR3 region is CASSYGRGSYEQYF. In DNA, the CDR3 is TGTGCCAGCAGCTATGGGCGGGGGAGCTACGAGCAGTACTTC.

The rearrangement links TRBV12-5 to TRBJ2-1; D gene uncertain. V was pared by 0 bases and J by 0 bases, with 12 bases between. The germline CDR1 and CDR2 sequences are LGHNT and FRNRAP. This CDR3 comprises 17 residues. DNA for the CDR3: TGTGCTAGTGGTTTGGTTAGCTCCCCGATCTCCTACAATGAGCAGTTCTTC. It translates to CASGLVSSPISYNEQFF.